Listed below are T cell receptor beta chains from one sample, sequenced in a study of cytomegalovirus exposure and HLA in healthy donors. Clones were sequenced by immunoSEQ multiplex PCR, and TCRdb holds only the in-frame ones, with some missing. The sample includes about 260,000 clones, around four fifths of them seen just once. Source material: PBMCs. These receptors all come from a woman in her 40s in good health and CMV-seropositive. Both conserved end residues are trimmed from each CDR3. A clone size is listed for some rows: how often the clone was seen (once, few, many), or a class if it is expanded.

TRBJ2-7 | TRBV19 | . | ASSYVGQGDYEQY
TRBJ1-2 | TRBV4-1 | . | ASSQEGGGGNYGYT
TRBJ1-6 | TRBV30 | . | AWSVTGINSPLH
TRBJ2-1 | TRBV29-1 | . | SGCAGGLYNEQF
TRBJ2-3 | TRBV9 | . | ASSVISSTDTQY
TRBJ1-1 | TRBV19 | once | ASRGGDHTEAF
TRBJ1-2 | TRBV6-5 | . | ASRRDRGYT
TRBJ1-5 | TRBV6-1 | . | ASTLQESNQPQH
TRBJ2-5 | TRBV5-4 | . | ASSFAGTGGQETQY
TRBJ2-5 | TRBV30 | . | AWSGLAGVKETQY
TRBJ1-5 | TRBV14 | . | ASSGAGNQPQH
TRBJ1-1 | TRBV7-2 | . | ASSSRDSMAEAF
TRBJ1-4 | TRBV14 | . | ASSQDTGWSEKLF
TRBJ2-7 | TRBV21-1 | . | ASSKDIYEQY
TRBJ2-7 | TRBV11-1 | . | ASSSPLDRESYEQY
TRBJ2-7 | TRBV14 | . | ASSQIAGGHYEQY
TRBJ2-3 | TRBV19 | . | ASSVTGGDTQY
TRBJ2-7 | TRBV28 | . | ASKTPSRYEQY
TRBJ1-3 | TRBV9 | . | ASSGRTGSGNTIY
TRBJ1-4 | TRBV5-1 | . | ASSWTGGLNEKLF
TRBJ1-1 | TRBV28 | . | ASRARDIRNTEAF
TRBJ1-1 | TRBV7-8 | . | ASTSGTEAF
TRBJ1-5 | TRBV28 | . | ASRRTGQQLQPQH
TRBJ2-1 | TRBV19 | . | ASSPLGGGEQF
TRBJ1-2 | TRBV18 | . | ASSLTQDYGYT
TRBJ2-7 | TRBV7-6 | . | ASSSRGPYEQY
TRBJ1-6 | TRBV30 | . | AWSNRADSPLH
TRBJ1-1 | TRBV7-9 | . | AVPDGFGAF
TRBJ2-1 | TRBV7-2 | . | ASRDRGSSYNEQF
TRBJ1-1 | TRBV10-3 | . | AISESQNTEAF
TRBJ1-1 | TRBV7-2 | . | ASSSPAYMNTEAF
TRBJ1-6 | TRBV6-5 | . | ASRRDLAGNSPLH
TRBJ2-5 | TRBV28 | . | ASSLGGGRSYQETQY
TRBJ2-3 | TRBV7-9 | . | ASSLATTSADTQY
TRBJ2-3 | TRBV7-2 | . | ASSLAVLADTQY
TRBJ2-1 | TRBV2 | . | ASSEDSYNEQF
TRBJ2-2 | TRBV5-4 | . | ASSRGQGSPGELF
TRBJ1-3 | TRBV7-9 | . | ASSLSGNTIY
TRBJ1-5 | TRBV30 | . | AWSVRSGFGRQGLGPQH
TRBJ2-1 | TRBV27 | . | ASYDGDEQF
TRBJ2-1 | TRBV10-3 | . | AISELAPDEQF
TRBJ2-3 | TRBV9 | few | ASSGTGVLTDTQY
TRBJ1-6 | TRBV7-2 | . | ASSLGSGLVSPLH
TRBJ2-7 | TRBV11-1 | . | ASTSSGSYEQY
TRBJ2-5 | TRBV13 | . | ASSPPGAVGLETQY
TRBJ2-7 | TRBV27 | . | ASSFPTHTGNYEQY
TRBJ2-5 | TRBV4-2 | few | ASSLVGGETQY
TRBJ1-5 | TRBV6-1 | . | ASSEGLGVSNQPQH
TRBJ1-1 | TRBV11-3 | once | ASSLGRALGTEAF
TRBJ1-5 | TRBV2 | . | ASSEIGRGFNQPQH
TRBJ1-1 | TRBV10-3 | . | AISPGLATNTEAF
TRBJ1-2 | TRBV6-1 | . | ASRDDRPFGYT
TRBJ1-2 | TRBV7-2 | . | ASSRTGQGYGYT
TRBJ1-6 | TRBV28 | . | ASSLRGTGANSPLH
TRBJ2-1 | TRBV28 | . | ASSFLAGGDNEQF